A single sample is the source of the 15 T cell receptor beta chains below, sequenced in a study of T-cell memory formation after mild COVID-19. TCRdb re-derived calls from the 5' RACE reads in MiXCR, one entry per CDR3 protein. The profile shows some 340,000 distinct CDR3 sequences, 10% to 15% of them singletons. Sequenced input: PBMCs or a T cell subset sorted from them (not recorded which). These receptors came from a young man who had mild COVID-19 (a few samples of this study predate the infection). Cell type and time point are not known.

This clonotype was seen a few times. This chain uses TRBV7-9 with TRBJ2-4, with TRBD1 matching over 7 bases. The CDR3 has 11 amino acids. Germline assignment: CDR1 SEHNR and CDR2 FQNEAQ (reference sequence). V shed 6 bases and J 14 bases; nucleotides not matched to a gene: 7. CDR3 residues: CASRTGQKEYF. As DNA, the CDR3 is TGTGCCAGCAGGACGGGACAGAAGGAGTACTTC.

This clonotype was detected ten times or more. J is TRBJ2-7 and V is TRBV2, with D perhaps being TRBD1 or TRBD2 (5 bases each). CDR3 size: 16 residues. CDR1 is SNHLY and CDR2 is FYNNEI in the germline V gene. Trimming took off 8 bases at V and 4 bases at J, with 24 bases between the two ends. CDR3 nucleotide sequence: TGTGCCAGCTCCCCCTTCATAGACACTGGGGGATACGAGCAGTACTTC. Its translation: CASSPFIDTGGYEQYF.

A few counts support this clonotype. The genes are TRBV19 and TRBJ1-6, with D possibly being TRBD1 (5 bases). V was cut by 8 bases and J by 9 bases, with 8 bases left in between. The CDR3 extends over 11 amino acids. Germline lookup yields CDR1 LNHDA and CDR2 SQIVND (reference sequence). CDR3 nucleotides: TGTGCCAGTGGGGGGGGTTCACCCCTCCACTTT. Its protein product is CASGGGSPLHF.

The chain combines TRBV4-2 with TRBJ1-2; D is perhaps TRBD1 (5 bases). V shed 1 base and J shed 4 bases, with 13 bases lying between them. The germline V gene encodes CDR1 LGHNA and CDR2 YNFKEQ. This CDR3 has 15 amino acids. The DNA for the CDR3 is TGTGCCAGCAGCCAAGGGGTTGGGACCTCCTATGGCTACACCTTC. It codes for CASSQGVGTSYGYTF.

The chain joins TRBV28 to TRBJ2-5; no definite D call. The germline CDR1 and CDR2 sequences are MDHEN and SYDVKM. The CDR3 runs 16 residues. Trimming removed 7 bases from V and 2 bases from J, with 20 bases in between. The CDR3 nucleotides are TGTGCCAGCACTGCCCCGGCGGCTGAATTTCAAGAGACCCAGTACTTC. Its protein is CASTAPAAEFQETQYF.

The V call is TRBV18, the J call TRBJ2-5; perhaps D is TRBD1 or TRBD2 (6 bases each). Germline V gene sequence: CDR1 KGHSH, CDR2 LQKENI. This CDR3 spans 15 amino acids. V dropped 3 bases and J dropped 4 bases, with 15 bases sitting between them. The CDR3 sequence: CASSPGLQQGETQYF. DNA of the CDR3: TGTGCCAGCTCACCGGGACTGCAACAGGGAGAGACCCAGTACTTC.

The rearrangement joins TRBV12-3 or TRBV12-4 to TRBJ1-2; D gene ambiguous. Trimming pared 1 base from V and 8 bases from J, leaving 8 bases between. The CDR3 is made up of 12 amino acids. The CDR3 coding sequence is TGTGCCAGCAGTTTAGGTTTAATGGGCTACACCTTC. Amino acid sequence: CASSLGLMGYTF.

The rearrangement joins TRBV4-3 to TRBJ1-4; 7 bases map to TRBD1. V lost 1 base to trimming and J lost 1 base; unmatched junction nucleotides: 3. Germline assignment: CDR1 LGHNA and CDR2 YSLEER. The CDR3 consists of 16 residues. CDR3 region: CASSQGRQGTNEKLFF. In DNA form, the CDR3 reads TGCGCCAGCAGCCAAGGTCGACAGGGAACTAATGAAAAACTGTTTTTT.

This clonotype came up many times. The rearrangement links TRBV5-1 to TRBJ1-1, with 7 bases matching TRBD1. With V trimmed by 3 bases and J by 0 bases, 2 bases remained unmatched. Germline lookup yields CDR1 SGHRS and CDR2 YFSETQ. This CDR3 has 14 residues. The CDR3 loop reads CASSSGQMNTEAFF. CDR3 DNA: TGCGCCAGCAGCTCGGGACAGATGAACACTGAAGCTTTCTTT.

J is TRBJ2-2 and V is TRBV5-1; D uncertain. CDR1 and CDR2 from the germline V gene are SGHRS and YFSETQ. Trimming took off 3 bases at V and 6 bases at J, with 12 bases between the two ends. This CDR3 contains 14 residues. CDR3 nucleotide sequence: TGCGCCAGCAGCTCCCCGAGTGGATCCGGGGAGCTGTTTTTT. Translating it yields CASSSPSGSGELFF.

This clonotype was counted only a few times. The V call is TRBV5-1, the J call TRBJ2-2; a possible D gene is TRBD2 (6 bases). Trimming removed 5 bases at V and 4 bases at J, with 12 bases between. Germline V gene data show CDR1 as SGHRS and CDR2 as YFSETQ. The CDR3 sequence is 14 residues long. The CDR3 region is CASREGAGTGELFF. Here the CDR3 DNA reads TGCGCCAGCAGGGAGGGCGCCGGCACCGGGGAGCTGTTTTTT. Supplemented by reference TRBV5-1 and TRBJ2-2, the full variable domain reads KAGVTQTPRYLIKTRGQQVTLSCSPISGHRSVSWYQQTPGQGLQFLFEYFSETQRNKGNFPGRFSGRQFSNSRSEMNVSTLELGDSALYLCASREGAGTGELFFGEGSRLTVL.

This clonotype occurred a few times. V gene TRBV5-1 combines with J gene TRBJ2-3; tentatively, D is TRBD1 (6 bases). V lost 0 bases and J 4 bases, leaving 18 bases between the germline ends. The CDR3 has 17 residues. Germline V gives CDR1 SGHRS, CDR2 YFSETQ. The CDR3 DNA sequence: TGCGCCAGCAGCTTGGTCCCGCAGGGGCAGGGAGCAGATACGCAGTATTTT. It is translated as CASSLVPQGQGADTQYF. The complete variable domain, with remaining parts taken from reference TRBV5-1 and TRBJ2-3, reads KAGVTQTPRYLIKTRGQQVTLSCSPISGHRSVSWYQQTPGQGLQFLFEYFSETQRNKGNFPGRFSGRQFSNSRSEMNVSTLELGDSALYLCASSLVPQGQGADTQYFGPGTRLTVL.

The chain uses TRBV12-3 or TRBV12-4 and TRBJ1-1, with 7 bases that match TRBD1. The trim removed 5 bases at V and 1 base at J, leaving 7 bases unmatched. This CDR3 has 15 amino acids. DNA of the CDR3: TGTGCCAGCAGTCCAGCGGGGACAGCGAACACTGAAGCTTTCTTT. Translating it yields CASSPAGTANTEAFF.

Only a few counts were recorded for this clonotype. The V and J genes are TRBV19 and TRBJ1-5; D unclear. V was trimmed by 1 base and J by 2 bases, leaving 9 bases between them. Germline CDR1 LNHDA, CDR2 SQIVND (reference sequence). This CDR3 comprises 15 residues. The CDR3 bases are TGTGCCAGTAGTATAGGGACCAGTGGCAATCAGCCCCAGCATTTT. Translated: CASSIGTSGNQPQHF.

This clonotype was counted only a few times. This chain links TRBV25-1 with TRBJ1-6; D might be TRBD1 (5 bases). CDR1 is MGHDK and CDR2 is SYGVNS in the germline V gene. The CDR3 extends over 16 amino acids. Trimming took 4 bases from V and 0 from J, leaving 10 bases between them. The chain's CDR3 is CASSGPGSSYNSPLHF. As DNA, the CDR3 is TGTGCCAGCAGTGGCCCAGGGAGCTCCTATAATTCACCCCTCCACTTT.